The entry that follows covers one T cell receptor beta chain sequence. The record originates from a study of blood T cell repertoires in COVID-19. In the study overall: The United States, Italy and Spain provided the acute and convalescent COVID-19 samples.

Here immunoSEQ multiplex PCR was the method, and the copy in TCRdb shows in-frame clones only, minus some. The data show about 300,000 clones, roughly 87% seen once. Germline lookup yields CDR1 LGHDT and CDR2 YNNKEL (reference sequence). The CDR3 consists of 15 residues. V was trimmed by 4 bases and J by 7 bases, leaving 19 bases between them. The rearrangement links TRBV3-1 (or the pseudogene TRBV3-2) to TRBJ1-2, with D possibly matching TRBD1 (6 bases). The sequence was collected from a woman in her thirties who had recovered from COVID-19. The sequenced material came from PBMCs or T cells enriched from blood (not recorded which). The CDR3 DNA sequence: TGTGCCAGCAGCCCCACGAAGGACAGCTTGTTTGGCTACACCTTC. Translation: CASSPTKDSLFGYTF.